This T cell receptor beta chain appears in the sequencing data of a study of shared clonotypes between healthy human individuals (dated by TCRdb to 2020 to 2021). General notes on the study: A couple of women and a few men aged 18 to 49 years were included in the cohort. Per donor, three plates each were used for CD4 naive and CD4 memory, two for CD8 naive, and one for CD8 memory. To estimate repertoire size and how much clonotype sharing occurs between individuals, the study deeply sequenced the blood TCR repertoires of about five healthy adults. Different laboratories and diverse techniques were used to prepare libraries and sequence TCR repertoires, to increase sequencing depth and limit assay-specific biases. Per donor, leukapheresis produced somewhere between about 0.9 and 9.5 billion PBMCs. Overall study outcomes, separate from this receptor: Pairwise subsampling indicated that sequencing depth was expected to affect the degree of clonotype sharing among donors. Sampling was limited to blood, and TCR repertoires in tissue likely differ from TCR repertoires in blood. The genetic and exposure-history diversity represented was limited by the small number of donors. Across a handful of donors, about 5.2% of naive CD4, approximately 4% of naive CD8, approximately 2.5% of memory CD4, and under 0.45% of memory CD8 clonotypes were shared. Higher generation probabilities were observed for clonotypes shared by all four sorted-subset donors than for non-shared clonotypes. Larger estimated clonotype richness was generally found for naive subsets than for memory subsets. Even with the large sequencing depth, rarefaction of the sorted-subset datasets indicated that sequencing was incomplete.

CD8 naive samples consisted of CD45RO-negative cells that were positively selected for CCR7, yielding a CD45RA+CCR7+ population without TemRA cells. Healthy HIV-negative adults with no recently reported acute infections or vaccinations were included as donors. Every donor was a Caucasian adult residing in Nashville, Tennessee, USA. After blood collection by leukapheresis, PBMCs were isolated using Ficoll-Histopaque density gradient centrifugation and then cryopreserved in the vapor phase of liquid nitrogen. Analytical flow cytometry was used to check the purity and quantity of every magnetically sorted T cell population. Each sorted fraction had its genomic DNA isolated and then quantified by UV absorbance on a Nanodrop 2000c. The CDR3 has 15 amino acids, counting the end cysteine and phenylalanine. Only the CDR3 part of the read is kept: 45 bases, read in frame from the first base. From the germline V gene (reference sequence), CDR1 is GTSNPN and CDR2 is SVGIG.

A note on this clone: It has no known antigen specificity. It has no much larger one-base neighbor in the sample; base qualities were not kept.

Using the deep immunoSEQ assay, TCR CDR3 regions were amplified from genomic DNA by multiplex PCR. For each cell subset, the extracted genomic DNA was distributed evenly across all wells of several immunoSEQ 96-well plates, and each plate served as one replicate. For sorted subsets, each replicate PCR was loaded with around 200 ng genomic DNA, equivalent to about 33,000 T cell genomes. The purified libraries were quantified using a Qubit 3.0 fluorometer, sized with a Bioanalyzer 2100, and then quantified again using the KAPA Library Quantification kit. Every immunoSEQ 96-well plate was sequenced on a dedicated single-read 150-cycle Illumina NextSeq 550 flow cell. The original pipeline was this. Because only junctional sequences without quality scores were contained in the immunoSEQ output, filtering matching that applied to full-length reads could not be performed. To assign V/J genes and CDR3, sequences were annotated against IMGT germline references using PyIR, a Python wrapper for IgBLAST v1.9. Reads with weak V/J assignments (E-value above 1e-6), missing CDR3, stop codons, out-of-frame junctions, or ambiguous translated residues were removed. V3J clonotypes were defined as sequences sharing the same inferred V gene, J gene, and CDR3 amino acid sequence. To compute the percentage overlap between repertoires, the number of shared unique clonotypes was divided by the size of the smaller repertoire. RTK rarefaction, the Chao1 estimator, and Recon v2.1 estimates of unobserved clonotypes were used to assess repertoire richness. OLGA was used to compute generation probabilities for all TCRbeta clonotypes that the gDNA method yielded from several donors. Sourced from immuneACCESS, this table was stored by TCRdb with only in-frame sequences that have V and J called. A share of the clones is absent; for the studies checked, an unresolved V gene accounts for under half, and the remainder has no known explanation. V and J calls and clone size follow that table, whereas D and trimming were derived from the DNA. For this sample there are roughly 2.1 million clones; about 92% appear just once. The ten largest account for over 1.5% of the sample.

Recombination connected TRBV30 to TRBJ2-5; the junction holds 9 bases that match TRBD2. The J call may be mistaken, given a closer DNA end match to TRBJ2-7. The sample comprised naive CD8+ T cells from PBMCs. This specimen's cell subset or site label, interpreted: CD45RA+CCR7+. This receptor was obtained from a man aged 18 to 29 in good health. Some clones in this sample may be carry-over from other donors' samples. The sequence in DNA is TGTGCCGCCCAATTTAGCGGGGGATCTCCCTACGAGCAGTACTTC. Its translation reads: CAAQFSGGSPYEQYF.